This record concerns one T cell receptor (beta chain) sequence. This clone was observed once. Which antigen it targets is not known. No qualities accompany the bases; no much larger clone lies one base away. V is shortened by 4 bases, J by 7 bases, and the region joining them spans 14 bases. The CDR3 numbers 13 residues from cysteine through phenylalanine. Here the CDR3 DNA is all that survives: 39 bases in frame from base 1. According to the germline V gene, CDR1 reads MGHRA and CDR2 reads YSYEKL. The data are from a study of OX40 agonist ivuxolimab in advanced cancers. With respect to the entire study: Ivuxolimab was an agonistic, fully human IgG2 monoclonal antibody directed against OX40 (CD134), a costimulatory receptor. The dose-escalation cohort was around 83% male with a mean age of about 54 years, ranging from roughly 23 to 85. Of the approximately 54 patients in dose escalation, about 19 had hepatocellular carcinoma, roughly 15 had melanoma, 9 had renal cell carcinoma and 9 had head and neck cancer. Patients were allowed to have had prior anti-PD-1, anti-PD-L1 or anti-CTLA-4 therapy, and approximately 43% of the dose-escalation patients had previously received checkpoint inhibitors. Partial responses occurred in three dose-escalation patients, of whom one had hepatocellular carcinoma and two had cutaneous melanoma. Intravenous ivuxolimab was administered to patients every 2 weeks at six dose levels: 0.01, 0.1, 0.3, 1.5, 3 and 10 mg/kg. The purpose of peripheral TCRbeta sequencing was to test whether ivuxolimab changed TCR sequence diversity and led to clonal T-cell expansion. The paper covers the monotherapy dose-escalation part of the phase I ivuxolimab trial, which included N of about 50 patients. The investigation overall reported the following: At doses of 0.1 to 3.0 mg/kg, clonal expansion of both CD4+ and CD8+ blood T cells was observed from baseline to week 6. Which antigens the clonally expanded peripheral T cells were specific for was not determined. Partial responders in the 0.1-3.0 mg/kg groups had among the lowest normalized peripheral clonal expansion, especially among CD8+ T cells. Low levels of normalized T-cell clonal expansion were also seen in some nonresponding patients. On average, CD8+ T cells showed more expanded clones than CD4+ T cells after ivuxolimab.

To sequence the TCRbeta CDR3 region, genomic DNA was isolated from the sorted cells. TCRbeta CDR3 regions were sequenced using the immunoSEQ Assay. TCRdb stores this immuneACCESS table with in-frame sequences only. Part of the clones is absent; in the studies checked, under half of the shortfall reflects unresolved V genes, and no reason is known for the rest. The sample table lists about 91,000 clones, about nine tenths of them with a count of one. The ten largest clones capture approximately 2% of the sample. The trial excluded patients who had a history of autoimmune disease or who were on systemic immunosuppression. Peripheral blood for TCR sequencing was drawn from every dose cohort at baseline, at cycle 4 day 1 and at cycle 7 day 1. Samples came from an open-label, multicenter, first-in-human phase I dose-escalation trial of ivuxolimab. The trial enrolled adults with locally advanced or metastatic head and neck squamous cell, hepatocellular, melanoma or renal cell carcinoma. Before TCR sequencing, CD4+ and CD8+ T cells were separately sorted from peripheral blood.

The sequenced sample was CD4+ or CD8+ T cells sorted from blood, obtained in a trial of the OX40 agonist ivuxolimab. The V and J segments used are TRBV4-1 and TRBJ2-7, with no confident D gene call. The TCR was taken from an adult with an advanced solid tumor such as melanoma, head and neck, liver or kidney cancer. The CDR3 reads CASSRELRGEQYF. The sequenced DNA: TGCGCCAGCAGCCGCGAACTACGTGGGGAGCAGTACTTC.